A single sample gave rise to the 20 T cell receptor beta chains below, sequenced in a study of beta chain features in type 1 diabetes. These receptors' antigens are unknown. Study-wide results and caveats: Researchers report that Type 1 diabetes patients had moderately but significantly shorter TCRB CDR3s across all four CD4+ subsets.

Every bit of the isolated RNA underwent reverse transcription, so sequencing read expressed TCRB transcripts. The table came from immunoSEQ multiplex PCR; TCRdb's copy has only in-frame clones and leaves some out. The sample consists of some 350,000 clones, roughly 13% of them appearing once. The specimen sequenced was naive CD4+ T cells from blood. These receptors came from a woman aged 18 to 35 with type 1 diabetes.

This clone occurred a few times. Sequence at one end of the junction differs from germline and may be a read error. This rearrangement joins TRBV19 to TRBJ2-3; D is uncertain. The CDR3 loop spans 13 amino acids. Germline-derived CDR1 and CDR2 are LNHDA and SQIVND (reference sequence). In nucleotides, the CDR3 is TGTGCCAGTGGTATGCGGCTCAGAGATACGCAGTATTTT. This translates into CASGMRLRDTQYF.

J is TRBJ2-2 and V is TRBV5-6; D is perhaps TRBD1 (7 bases). The germline gives CDR1 SGHDT, CDR2 YYEEEE. Trimming left V 4 bases short and J 7 bases short, with 23 bases between. This CDR3 is 17 amino acids long. The CDR3 protein is CASSRDPRRGRIGELFF. As DNA, the CDR3 is TGTGCCAGCAGCCGAGACCCGCGGAGGGGGCGGATCGGGGAGCTGTTTTTT.

There are a few counts of this clone. V and J are TRBV29-1 and TRBJ1-2; TRBD1 agrees at 9 bases. J gave up 8 bases and V 7 bases, and 8 bases lay outside the gene matches. Per germline, CDR1 SQVTM and CDR2 ANQGSEA. The CDR3 spans 12 residues. The CDR3, as DNA: TGCAGCGGAGGCCGGGACAGGGAGGGCTACACCTTC. It codes for CSGGRDREGYTF.

In its sample, this clone was seen a few times. Other nucleotide sequences from this sample produce the same CDR3. The chain has TRBV20-1 and TRBJ2-2; TRBD2 might be the D (6 bases). The V and J ends lost 5 bases and 5 bases respectively, with 6 bases between them. Germline V gene lookup returns CDR1 DFQATT and CDR2 SNEGSKA (reference sequence). The CDR3 has 11 residues. CDR3 bases: TGCAGTGCTCGGGGGACCGGGGAGCTGTTTTTT. Its protein product is CSARGTGELFF.

The V gene is TRBV30, the J gene TRBJ1-4; maybe TRBD1 (6 bases). This CDR3 comprises 13 residues. Trimming cost V 4 bases and J 4 bases, with 10 bases left between them. Germline-derived CDR1 and CDR2 are GTSNPN and SVGIG (reference sequence). CDR3 coding DNA: TGTGCCTGGACGGACAGAAGTAATGAAAAACTGTTTTTT. Residues: CAWTDRSNEKLFF.

This clone showed up just a few times. The rearrangement joins TRBV5-4 to TRBJ2-5, with D perhaps TRBD1 (6 bases). The CDR3 covers 17 residues. Germline values: CDR1 SGHNT, CDR2 YYREEE (reference sequence). V was clipped by 0 bases and J by 5 bases, with 20 bases between them. The CDR3 region is CASSLASRRGTRETQYF. The CDR3 bases are TGTGCCAGCAGCTTGGCATCTCGCAGGGGAACGAGGGAGACCCAGTACTTC.

The J gene is TRBJ1-2, the V gene TRBV14, with 8 bases identical to TRBD1. V lost 1 base, J lost 5 bases, and 6 bases stayed unmatched. The CDR3 has 15 amino acids. Germline V CDR1 and CDR2: SGHDN, FVKESK. The CDR3 region is CASSQGQGAGYGYTF. Here the CDR3 DNA reads TGTGCCAGCAGCCAAGGCCAGGGGGCTGGGTATGGCTACACCTTC. Drawing the rest from reference TRBV14 and TRBJ1-2, the complete variable domain is EAGVTQFPSHSVIEKGQTVTLRCDPISGHDNLYWYRRVMGKEIKFLLHFVKESKQDESGMPNNRFLAERTGGTYSTLKVQPAELEDSGVYFCASSQGQGAGYGYTFGSGTRLTVV.

This clone was found a few times. J is TRBJ2-7 and V is TRBV30; TRBD1 aligns across 10 bases. Germline V gene lookup returns CDR1 GTSNPN and CDR2 SVGIG (reference sequence). The CDR3 consists of 15 residues. The V segment lost 4 bases and the J segment 9 bases; nucleotides outside the gene matches: 15. The CDR3 DNA is TGTGCCTGGACCAAACGAGAGACAGGGGGCTATGGGCAGTACTTC. Its protein is CAWTKRETGGYGQYF.

V is TRBV18 and J is TRBJ2-6; D perhaps matches TRBD1 (7 bases). This CDR3 is 15 amino acids long. V dropped 6 bases and J dropped 4 bases, with 13 bases sitting between them. The V gene's germline CDR1 is KGHSH and CDR2 LQKENI. The CDR3 coding sequence is TGTGCCAGCTCGCCCAGGGGGGCAGGGGCCAACGTCCTGACTTTC. Amino acids: CASSPRGAGANVLTF.

The V gene is TRBV9, the J gene TRBJ2-3, with 8 bases aligning to TRBD2. J was trimmed by 4 bases and V by 0 bases; bases with no gene match: 7. The CDR3 runs to 16 residues. The germline V gene encodes CDR1 SGDLS and CDR2 YYNGEE. CDR3 amino acids: CASSVAPGRGSDTQYF. The CDR3 DNA reads TGTGCCAGCAGCGTAGCTCCCGGGAGGGGGTCAGATACGCAGTATTTT.

The chain has TRBV28 and TRBJ1-1; 7 positions agree with TRBD1. Trimming cost V 4 bases and J 3 bases; bases outside gene matches: 11. The CDR3 length is 16 residues. Per germline, CDR1 MDHEN and CDR2 SYDVKM. The CDR3 sequence is CASSSQSLGQHTEAFF. The DNA for the CDR3 is TGTGCCAGCAGTTCACAATCTCTGGGACAGCACACTGAAGCTTTCTTT.

This clone has just a few counts. The rearrangement uses TRBV7-6 and TRBJ2-1, with D possibly TRBD2 on 6 matching bases. Trimming removed 3 bases at V and 13 bases at J, with 28 bases between. This CDR3 is built from 17 residues. Germline CDR1 is SGHVS and CDR2 is FNYEAQ. The CDR3 region has the DNA TGTGCCAGCAGCTTCCCCCCAGCCGGCGGGAATCAGCACATACAGTTCTTC. Translated, it gives CASSFPPAGGNQHIQFF.

The J gene is TRBJ2-3, the V gene TRBV18, with 10 bases lining up with TRBD1. CDR3 length: 16 amino acids. Germline lookup yields CDR1 KGHSH and CDR2 LQKENI. Trimming took 4 bases from V and 1 from J; bases not matched to a gene: 5. As DNA, the CDR3 is TGTGCCAGCTCACTCCCCGGACAGGGGGGCACAGATACGCAGTATTTT. This translates into CASSLPGQGGTDTQYF.

The chain employs TRBV5-1 and TRBJ2-1; 8 nucleotides match TRBD2. Germline V gene data show CDR1 as SGHRS and CDR2 as YFSETQ. Unmatched junction bases numbered 3, after V lost 1 base and J lost 0 bases. The CDR3 contains 16 residues. CDR3 bases: TGCGCCAGCAGCTTGCTGGCGGGAGGCTCCTACAATGAGCAGTTCTTC. Translation gives CASSLLAGGSYNEQFF.

This clone was counted a few times. The chain employs TRBV4-3 and TRBJ2-1; 8 bases match TRBD2. CDR3 length: 17 residues. Germline values: CDR1 LGHNA, CDR2 YSLEER. V lost 3 bases to trimming and J lost 2 bases; unmatched junction nucleotides: 9. CDR3 sequence reads: CASSQTPAGGTYNEQFF. The CDR3 DNA reads as TGCGCCAGCAGCCAGACCCCGGCGGGAGGTACCTACAATGAGCAGTTCTTC.

This clone was observed a few times. This chain uses TRBV5-1 with TRBJ2-1, with 7 bases lining up with TRBD2. Germline CDR1 is SGHRS and CDR2 is YFSETQ. The CDR3 is made up of 18 amino acids. The V segment lost 0 bases and the J segment 1 base; nucleotides outside the gene matches: 10. The CDR3 sequence: CASSLATWEGPSYNEQFF. CDR3 DNA: TGCGCCAGCAGCTTGGCCACTTGGGAGGGCCCGTCCTACAATGAGCAGTTCTTC. Full variable domain (remainder filled in from reference TRBV5-1 and TRBJ2-1): KAGVTQTPRYLIKTRGQQVTLSCSPISGHRSVSWYQQTPGQGLQFLFEYFSETQRNKGNFPGRFSGRQFSNSRSEMNVSTLELGDSALYLCASSLATWEGPSYNEQFFGPGTRLTVL.

This clone appeared a few times. The chain is built from TRBV19 and TRBJ1-2, with TRBD1 matching 8 bases. The germline V gene encodes CDR1 LNHDA and CDR2 SQIVND (reference sequence). The CDR3 is 15 residues long. The trim removed 5 bases at V and 5 bases at J, leaving 10 bases unmatched. The CDR3 loop reads CASSLGTGQPYGYTF. The CDR3 bases are TGTGCCAGTAGTCTCGGGACAGGTCAACCTTATGGCTACACCTTC.

V usage is TRBV7-3 and J usage is TRBJ2-1; D remains unclear. In germline, CDR1 is SGHTA, CDR2 FQGTGA. The germline V and J ends were trimmed by 2 bases and 5 bases, with 13 bases remaining between them. This CDR3 comprises 15 residues. The CDR3, as DNA: TGTGCCAGCAGCTTACGGGTCACGGTCAACAATGAGCAGTTCTTC. Translating gives CASSLRVTVNNEQFF.

This clone has only a few counts. The rearrangement links TRBV28 to TRBJ2-3; D is uncertain. V was cut by 7 bases and J by 6 bases, with 8 bases left in between. This CDR3 is 11 amino acids long. Germline assignment: CDR1 MDHEN and CDR2 SYDVKM. The CDR3 region is CASTTGDTQYF. Written as DNA, the CDR3 is TGTGCCAGCACTACCGGGGATACGCAGTATTTT.

Notes on this clone: Other DNA sequences in this specimen translate into the identical CDR3. The chain carries TRBV15 and TRBJ2-5; 9 positions match TRBD2. The CDR3 contains 13 residues. V lost 5 bases to trimming and J lost 2 bases; unmatched junction nucleotides: 0. Germline-derived CDR1 and CDR2 are LNHNV and YYDKDF (reference sequence). CDR3 sequence (DNA): TGTGCCACCAGCGCGGGGGGGCAAGAGACCCAGTACTTC. Residues: CATSAGGQETQYF.